The clone carrying this T cell receptor (beta chain) occurred many times. Its cognate antigen is unknown. The CDR3 runs 18 residues. Sequential positive selection took CD4 T cells first, then CD8 T cells. Cells stained for CD3, CD4, CD8, CD45RA, CD27 and viability were sorted into four CD45RA/CD27 subsets. This entry is derived from a study of naive and memory T cell subsets. The beta constant-region primer was an equimolar mix of two oligonucleotides covering TRBC1 and TRBC2. Ligated cDNA was amplified by four rounds of PCR with nested alpha and beta constant-region primers and SP2. Ligation attached a single-stranded oligonucleotide with a 12-nucleotide UMI and the SP2 primer to the cDNA 3' end. TCRdb processed the UMI-ligation and nested PCR reads anew with MiXCR; each CDR3 protein has one entry. The sample holds roughly 92,000 distinct CDR3 sequences; around 11% are singletons and the top ten take around 0.13%.

Notes on the study in general: A few larger clonotypes appeared in naive repertoires, especially CD8, possibly memory cells re-expressing CD45RA. Over 90% of naive TCR sequences appeared only once, unlike memory subsets.

The rearrangement uses TRBV21-1 and TRBJ1-3; whether TRBD1, the table's D call, matches the DNA was not checked. TRBV21-1 has pseudogene status. Sequenced: naive CD4+ T cells from blood. The receptor's source is a human donor in good health. The CDR3: CASSKVPDWDRDGNTIYF. Written as DNA, the CDR3 is TGTGCCAGCAGCAAAGTCCCGGATTGGGACAGGGATGGAAACACCATATATTTT.